This is a list of T cell receptor beta chains from one sample in a study of cytomegalovirus exposure and HLA in healthy donors. Repertoires were generated with immunoSEQ multiplex PCR, while TCRdb's copy carries only in-frame clones and drops some. This sample has about 100,000 clones, with 65% to 80% found just once. Sequencing input: PBMCs. These receptors were taken from a woman aged 50 to 65 in good health and CMV-seropositive. Each CDR3 is given with its conserved first and last residue. Fields, in order: J gene, V gene, D gene, clone size, CDR3 DNA, CDR3 protein. A D gene is named only where the DNA matches it firmly. Size tells how often a clone was seen (once, few, many) or the class of an expanded clone, and some rows leave it out.

TRBJ1-2	TRBV5-1	TRBD1	-	TGCGCCAGCAGCTTGGGGGACAGGCATGGCTACACCTTC	CASSLGDRHGYTF
TRBJ1-2	TRBV6-4	TRBD1	-	TGTGCCAGCAGCCAGGACAGGGGGTCCTCTGGCTACACCTTC	CASSQDRGSSGYTF
TRBJ1-1	TRBV9	-	-	TGTGCCAGCAGCATACCAACAGGATTAAACACTGAAGCTTTCTTT	CASSIPTGLNTEAFF
TRBJ1-3	TRBV14	-	-	TGTGCCAGCAGCCTACAGGGCCTCTCTGGAAACACCATATATTTT	CASSLQGLSGNTIYF
TRBJ2-2	TRBV9	TRBD1	once	TGTGCCAGCAGCGTAGGGGGGTGGGGGACAGGCGTCCTTCGGAATCTGAACACCGGGGAGCTGTTTTTT	CASSVGGWGTGVLRNLNTGELFF
TRBJ1-5	TRBV2	-	once	TGTGCCAGCAGTGTAGGGGCAGAGAATGAACAGCCCCAGCATTTT	CASSVGAENEQPQHF
TRBJ1-2	TRBV5-6	TRBD1	-	TGTGCCAGCAGCTTTACTACCGGACAGGGAATAGACTATGGCTACACCTTC	CASSFTTGQGIDYGYTF
TRBJ1-5	TRBV30	TRBD1	-	TGTGCCTGGAGTGTAGGGGGCCGGGAGCCCCAGCATTTT	CAWSVGGREPQHF
TRBJ2-7	TRBV6-1	-	-	TGTGCCAGCAGTGATGGGGGGGCGACCTACGAGCAGTACTTC	CASSDGGATYEQYF
TRBJ1-1	TRBV6-5	TRBD1	-	TGTACGCTGGGACAGGGGGCTGAAGCTTTCTTT	CTLGQGAEAFF